This T cell receptor (beta chain) stems from a study of identical twins. Study-wide findings and caveats: An excess of low generation probability was shown by twin-shared out-of-frame alpha sequences. Invariant cells of the MAIT and iNKT types might have partly distorted the zero-insertion analyses.

Germline CDR1 and CDR2: KGHDR and SFDVKD. V lost 2 bases and J lost 13; bases outside the gene matches: 10. There are 16 residues in the CDR3. This clonotype was found many times. Its antigen is undetermined. Template switching added a universal primer site; cDNA carried unique molecular identifiers. MiXCR, applied by TCRdb to the 5' RACE reads, yields one record per CDR3 protein. Here the sample spans 550,000 to 700,000 distinct CDR3 sequences, approximately 9.6% being singletons. These sequences were also reported in another study, on yellow fever vaccine responses in identical twins.

The chain joins TRBV24-1 to TRBJ2-1, with TRBD2 identical over 13 bases. Sequencing was carried out using PBMCs. This receptor was identified in a woman between 18 and 29 years old in good health. CDR3 coding DNA: TGTGCCACCAGTGATTCCACTAGCGGGAGGGCCCGGGCACAGTTCTTC. Protein sequence: CATSDSTSGRARAQFF.